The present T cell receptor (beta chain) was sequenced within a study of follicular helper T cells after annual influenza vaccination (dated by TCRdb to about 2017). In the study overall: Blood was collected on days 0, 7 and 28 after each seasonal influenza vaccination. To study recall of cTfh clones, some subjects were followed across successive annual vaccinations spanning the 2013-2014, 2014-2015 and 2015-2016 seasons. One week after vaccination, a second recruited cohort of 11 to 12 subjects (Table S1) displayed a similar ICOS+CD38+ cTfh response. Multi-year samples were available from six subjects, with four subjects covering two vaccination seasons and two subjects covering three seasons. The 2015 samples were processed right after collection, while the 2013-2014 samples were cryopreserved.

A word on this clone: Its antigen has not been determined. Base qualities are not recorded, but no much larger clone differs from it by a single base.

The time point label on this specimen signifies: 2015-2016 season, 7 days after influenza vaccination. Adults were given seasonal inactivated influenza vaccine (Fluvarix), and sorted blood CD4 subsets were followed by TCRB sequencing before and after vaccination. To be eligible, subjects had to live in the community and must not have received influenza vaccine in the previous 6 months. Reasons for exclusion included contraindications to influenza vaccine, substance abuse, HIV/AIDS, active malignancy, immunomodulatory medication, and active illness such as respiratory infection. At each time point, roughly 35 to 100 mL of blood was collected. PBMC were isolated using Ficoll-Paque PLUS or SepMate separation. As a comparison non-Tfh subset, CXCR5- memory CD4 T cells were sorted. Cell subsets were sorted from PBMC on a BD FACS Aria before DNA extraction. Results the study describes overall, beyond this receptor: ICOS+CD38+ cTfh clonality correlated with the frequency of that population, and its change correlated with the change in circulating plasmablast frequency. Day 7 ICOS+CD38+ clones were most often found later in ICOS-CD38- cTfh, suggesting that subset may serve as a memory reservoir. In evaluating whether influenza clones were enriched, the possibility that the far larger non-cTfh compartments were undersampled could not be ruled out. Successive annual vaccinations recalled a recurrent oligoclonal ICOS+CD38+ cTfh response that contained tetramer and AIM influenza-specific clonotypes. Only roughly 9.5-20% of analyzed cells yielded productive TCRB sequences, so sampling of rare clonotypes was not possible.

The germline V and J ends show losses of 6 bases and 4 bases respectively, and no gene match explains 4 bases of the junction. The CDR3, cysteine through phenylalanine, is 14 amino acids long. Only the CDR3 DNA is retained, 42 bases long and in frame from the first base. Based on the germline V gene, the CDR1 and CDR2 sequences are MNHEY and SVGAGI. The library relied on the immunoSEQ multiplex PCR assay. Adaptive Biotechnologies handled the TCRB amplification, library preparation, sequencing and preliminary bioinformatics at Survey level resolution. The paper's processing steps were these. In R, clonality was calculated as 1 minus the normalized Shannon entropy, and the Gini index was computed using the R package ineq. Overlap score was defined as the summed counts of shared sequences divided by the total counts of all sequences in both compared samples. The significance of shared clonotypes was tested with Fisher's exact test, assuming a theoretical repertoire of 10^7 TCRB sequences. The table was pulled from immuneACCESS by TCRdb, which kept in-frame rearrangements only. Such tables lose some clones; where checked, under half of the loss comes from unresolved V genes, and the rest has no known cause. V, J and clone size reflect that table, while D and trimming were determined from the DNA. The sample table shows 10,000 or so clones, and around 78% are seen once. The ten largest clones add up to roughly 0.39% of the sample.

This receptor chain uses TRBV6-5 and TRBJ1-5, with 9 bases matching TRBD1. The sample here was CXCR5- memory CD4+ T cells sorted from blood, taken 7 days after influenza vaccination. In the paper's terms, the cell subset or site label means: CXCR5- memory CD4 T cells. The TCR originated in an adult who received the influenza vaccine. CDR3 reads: CASSAGTGNQPQHF. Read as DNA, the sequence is TGTGCCAGCAGCGCCGGGACAGGGAATCAGCCCCAGCATTTT.